These 2 T cell receptor beta chains share one sample of origin, sequenced in a study of T cells in tumors after PD-1 blockade. Sequenced by immunoSEQ multiplex PCR; TCRdb stores in-frame clones only, minus some. This sample has around 50,000 clones, with 60% to 80% found just once. Sequencing was performed on PBMCs, taken before anti-PD-1 treatment. The receptors shown here come from a human donor with basal cell carcinoma.

The rearrangement links TRBV7-3 to TRBJ2-5, with 7 bases that match TRBD2. This CDR3 is 15 amino acids long. With V trimmed by 1 base and J by 0 bases, 2 bases remained unmatched. Germline V gene lookup returns CDR1 SGHTA and CDR2 FQGTGA. The CDR3 coding sequence is TGTGCCAGCAGCTTAAGGGCGGGAGACCAAGAGACCCAGTACTTC. Translated, it gives CASSLRAGDQETQYF.

The chain joins TRBV5-6 to TRBJ1-2, with a weak D call TRBD1 (5 bases). Germline CDR1 is SGHDT and CDR2 is YYEEEE. This CDR3 comprises 15 residues. Trimming took off 4 bases at V and 4 bases at J, with 17 bases between the two ends. Here the CDR3 DNA reads TGTGCCAGCAGCAAAGGGACGTGGGACTTCTATGGCTACACCTTC. It codes for CASSKGTWDFYGYTF. Full variable domain (outside the CDR3, taken from reference TRBV5-6 and TRBJ1-2): DAGVTQSPTHLIKTRGQQVTLRCSPKSGHDTVSWYQQALGQGPQFIFQYYEEEERQRGNFPDRFSGHQFPNYSSELNVNALLLGDSALYLCASSKGTWDFYGYTFGSGTRLTVV.